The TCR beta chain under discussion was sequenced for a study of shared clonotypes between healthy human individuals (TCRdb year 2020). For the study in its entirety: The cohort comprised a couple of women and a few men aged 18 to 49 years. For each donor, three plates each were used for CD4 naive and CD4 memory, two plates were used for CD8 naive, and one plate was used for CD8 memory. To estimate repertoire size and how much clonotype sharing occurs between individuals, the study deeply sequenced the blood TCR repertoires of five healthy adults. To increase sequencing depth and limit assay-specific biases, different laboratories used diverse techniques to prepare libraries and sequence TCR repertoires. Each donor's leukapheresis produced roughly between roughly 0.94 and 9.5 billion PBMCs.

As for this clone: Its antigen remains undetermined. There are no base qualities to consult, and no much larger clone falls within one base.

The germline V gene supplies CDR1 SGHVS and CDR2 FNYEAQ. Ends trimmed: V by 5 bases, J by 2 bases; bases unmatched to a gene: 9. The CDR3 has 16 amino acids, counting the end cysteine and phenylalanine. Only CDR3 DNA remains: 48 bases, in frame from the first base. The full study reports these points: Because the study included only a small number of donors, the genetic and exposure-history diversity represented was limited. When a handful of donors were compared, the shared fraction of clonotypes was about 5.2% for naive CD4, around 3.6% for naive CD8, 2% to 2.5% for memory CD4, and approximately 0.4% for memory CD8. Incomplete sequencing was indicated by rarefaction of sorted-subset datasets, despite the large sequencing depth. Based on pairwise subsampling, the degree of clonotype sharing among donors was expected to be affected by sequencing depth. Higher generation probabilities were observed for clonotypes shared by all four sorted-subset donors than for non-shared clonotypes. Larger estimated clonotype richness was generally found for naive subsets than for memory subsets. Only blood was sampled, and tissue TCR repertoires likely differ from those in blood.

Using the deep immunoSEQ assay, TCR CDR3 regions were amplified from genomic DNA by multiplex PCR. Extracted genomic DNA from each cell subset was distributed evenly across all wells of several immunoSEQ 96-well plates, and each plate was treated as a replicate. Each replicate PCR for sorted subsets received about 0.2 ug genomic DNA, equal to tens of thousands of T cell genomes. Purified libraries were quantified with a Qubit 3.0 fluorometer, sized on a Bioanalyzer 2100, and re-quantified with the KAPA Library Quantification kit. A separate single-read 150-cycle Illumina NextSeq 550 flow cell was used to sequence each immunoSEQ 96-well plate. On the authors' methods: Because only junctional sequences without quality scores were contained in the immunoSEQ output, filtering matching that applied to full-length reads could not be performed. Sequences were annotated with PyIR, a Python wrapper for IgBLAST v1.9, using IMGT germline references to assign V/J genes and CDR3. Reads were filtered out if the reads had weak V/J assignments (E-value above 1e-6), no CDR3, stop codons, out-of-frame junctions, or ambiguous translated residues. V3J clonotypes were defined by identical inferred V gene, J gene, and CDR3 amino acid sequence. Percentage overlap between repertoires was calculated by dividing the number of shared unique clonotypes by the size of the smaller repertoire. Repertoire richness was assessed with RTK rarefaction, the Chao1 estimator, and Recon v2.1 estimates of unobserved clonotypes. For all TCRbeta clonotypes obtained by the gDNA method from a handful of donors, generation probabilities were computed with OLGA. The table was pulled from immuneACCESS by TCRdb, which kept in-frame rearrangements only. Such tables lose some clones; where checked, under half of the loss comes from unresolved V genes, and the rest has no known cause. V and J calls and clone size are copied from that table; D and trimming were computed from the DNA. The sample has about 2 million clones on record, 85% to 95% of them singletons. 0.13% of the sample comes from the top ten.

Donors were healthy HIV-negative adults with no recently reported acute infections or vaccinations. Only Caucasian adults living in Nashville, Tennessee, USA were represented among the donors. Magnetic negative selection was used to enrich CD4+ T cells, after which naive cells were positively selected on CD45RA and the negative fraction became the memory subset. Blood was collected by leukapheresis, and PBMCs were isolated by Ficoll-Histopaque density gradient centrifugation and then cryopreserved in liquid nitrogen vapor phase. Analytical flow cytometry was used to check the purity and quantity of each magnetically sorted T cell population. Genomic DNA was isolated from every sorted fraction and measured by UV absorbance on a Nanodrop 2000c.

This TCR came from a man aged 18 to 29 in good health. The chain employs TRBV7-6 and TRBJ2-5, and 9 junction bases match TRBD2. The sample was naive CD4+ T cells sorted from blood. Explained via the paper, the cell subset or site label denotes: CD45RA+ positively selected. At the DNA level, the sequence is TGTGCCAGCAGCCCCCAGCGGGGGGACCTACAAGAGACCCAGTACTTC. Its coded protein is CASSPQRGDLQETQYF.